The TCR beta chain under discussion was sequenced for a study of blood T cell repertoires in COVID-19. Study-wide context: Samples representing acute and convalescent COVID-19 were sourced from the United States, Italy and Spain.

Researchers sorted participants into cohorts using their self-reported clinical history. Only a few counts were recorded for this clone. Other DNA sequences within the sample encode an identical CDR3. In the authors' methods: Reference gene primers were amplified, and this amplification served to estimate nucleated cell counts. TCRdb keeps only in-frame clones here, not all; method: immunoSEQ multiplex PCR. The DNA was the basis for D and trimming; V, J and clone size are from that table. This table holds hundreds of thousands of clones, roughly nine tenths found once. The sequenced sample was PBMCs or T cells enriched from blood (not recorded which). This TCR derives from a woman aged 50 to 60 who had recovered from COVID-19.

The CDR3 DNA reads TGTGCCAGCAGTTTAGAGTACACCGGGGAGCTGTTTTTT. It specifies CASSLEYTGELFF. The chain carries TRBV27 and TRBJ2-2, with D hard to call. The CDR3 has 13 amino acids. The germline V and J ends were trimmed by 2 bases and 3 bases, with 4 bases remaining between them. Germline CDR1 and CDR2: MNHEY and SMNVEV (reference sequence).